The source of this TCR beta chain is a study of blood T cell repertoires in COVID-19. About the research overall: The origin of the acute and convalescent COVID-19 samples was the United States, Italy and Spain.

After removal of 1 base from V and 0 bases from J, the junction contained 12 bases not matched to a gene. The CDR3 loop spans 18 amino acids. CDR1 is SGHDT, CDR2 YYEEEE, per germline. Original methodology: The assay estimated nucleated cells by amplifying reference gene primers. Profiling relied on immunoSEQ multiplex PCR, and the TCRdb table lists in-frame clones only, not all of them. V and J calls and clone size are as listed in that table; D and trimming were resolved from the DNA. The sample holds about 60,000 clones, around 84% seen once. The chain employs TRBV5-6 and TRBJ1-2, with 7 bases matching TRBD1. Sequenced input: peripheral blood. The TCR sequence derives from a human donor in a cohort sampled during active COVID-19. CDR3 loop: CASSLFRSTGFTNYGYTF. The CDR3 region has the DNA TGTGCCAGCAGCTTGTTTAGGTCGACAGGGTTTACTAACTATGGCTACACCTTC.